What follows describes a single T cell receptor beta chain. The sample is drawn from a study of identical twins. TCRdb itself ran the 5' RACE reads through MiXCR, one entry per CDR3 protein. The sample lists about 300,000 distinct CDR3 sequences, 12% occurring once. These data also featured in a second study, about yellow fever vaccine responses in identical twins.

The sequenced sample consisted of CD8+ T cells sorted from blood. This TCR was recovered from a woman aged 18-29 years in good health.

The CDR3 protein is CASSAEHRQNEQFF. As DNA, the CDR3 is TGTGCCAGCAGCGCCGAACACCGACAGAATGAGCAGTTCTTC. The V and J genes are TRBV9 and TRBJ2-1, with D possibly matching TRBD1 (5 bases). V lost 3 bases, J lost 7 bases, and 14 bases lay in between. Germline CDR1 SGDLS, CDR2 YYNGEE. The CDR3 length is 14 residues.